The next 17 T cell receptor beta chains were all read from a single sample in a study of blood T cells in healthy people across ages. It was with a sample-barcoded 5' primer and a J-beta primer mix that a second PCR of roughly 6 to 12 cycles was run. TCRdb fed the 5' RACE reads into MiXCR, producing one record per CDR3 protein. The sample has around 400,000 distinct CDR3 sequences; approximately 47% are singletons. Sequencing was performed on blood. Source of these receptors: a man aged 60 to 69 in good health.

This sequence joins TRBV6-5 and TRBJ2-3; D unclear. CDR1 MNHEY and CDR2 SVGAGI come from the germline V gene. Trimming removed 5 bases from V and 1 base from J, with 10 bases in between. This CDR3 region has 14 residues. CDR3 coding DNA: TGTGCCAGCAGTAGGAAGTTGGGCACAGATACGCAGTATTTT. Encoded protein: CASSRKLGTDTQYF.

There are a few counts of this clonotype. Here the CDR3 reads CSAPWTSGMVNEQYF. In nucleotides, the CDR3 is TGCAGTGCTCCTTGGACTAGCGGGATGGTCAATGAGCAGTACTTC. The V and J genes are TRBV20-1 and TRBJ2-7, with 12 bases identical to TRBD2. This CDR3 is 15 amino acids long. Germline loops: CDR1 DFQATT, CDR2 SNEGSKA (reference sequence). Trimming at V came to 5 bases and at J to 7 bases, leaving 12 bases not matched to a gene.

This clonotype has more than one count but fewer than ten. Compared with germline, one end of the junction differs, possibly owing to a read error. The chain employs TRBV19 and TRBJ2-7; possibly TRBD1 for D (5 bases). The CDR3 spans 15 residues. The germline V gene has CDR1 LNHDA and CDR2 SQIVND (reference sequence). The CDR3 DNA follows: TGTGCCAGTAGTATAGTCCCACAGGCTTCCTGCGAGCAGTACTTC. It encodes CASSIVPQASCEQYF.

The CDR3 spells CSARESSGTQYF. Written as DNA, the CDR3 is TGCAGTGCTAGAGAGAGTTCCGGGACCCAGTACTTC. The rearrangement links TRBV20-1 to TRBJ2-5; D not certain. CDR3 size: 12 residues. Trimming took 0 bases from V and 7 from J, leaving 9 bases between them. Germline CDR1 is DFQATT and CDR2 is SNEGSKA (reference sequence).

The CDR3 DNA reads TGTGCCAGCAGGGACCCTCTCACAGATACGCAGTATTTT. Protein sequence: CASRDPLTDTQYF. The chain recombines TRBV28 with TRBJ2-3; no definite D call. Per germline, CDR1 MDHEN and CDR2 SYDVKM. This CDR3 is built from 13 residues. The V end was cut by 6 bases, the J end by 2 bases, with 9 bases between.

This chain links TRBV5-1 with TRBJ2-1; TRBD2 aligns across 14 bases. The V gene's germline CDR1 is SGHRS and CDR2 YFSETQ. V lost 4 bases, J lost 9 bases, and 3 bases stayed unmatched. This CDR3 has 14 residues. The DNA of the CDR3 is TGCGCCAGCAGCGGGACTAGCGGGAGCCGTGAGCAGTTCTTC. Amino acids: CASSGTSGSREQFF. Based on the CDR3 plus reference TRBV5-1 and TRBJ2-1, the full variable domain is KAGVTQTPRYLIKTRGQQVTLSCSPISGHRSVSWYQQTPGQGLQFLFEYFSETQRNKGNFPGRFSGRQFSNSRSEMNVSTLELGDSALYLCASSGTSGSREQFFGPGTRLTVL.

The rearrangement uses TRBV29-1 and TRBJ1-2; D is possibly TRBD1 (5 bases). Trimming removed 4 bases from V and 8 bases from J, with 14 bases in between. This CDR3 has 12 amino acids. The germline V gene encodes CDR1 SQVTM and CDR2 ANQGSEA. CDR3 coding DNA: TGCAGCGTTGGGTTGCAGGGTGGGGGCTACACCTTC. This encodes CSVGLQGGGYTF.

The chain carries TRBV9 and TRBJ2-5, with TRBD2 matching over 13 bases. The germline V gene encodes CDR1 SGDLS and CDR2 YYNGEE. Losses at the gene ends were 4 bases for V and 11 bases for J; bases not matched to a gene: 20. The CDR3 contains 18 residues. The CDR3 DNA reads TGTGCCAGCAGCCCAACTAGCGGGAGGGGAGTTGTCTACAATGAGCAGTACTTC. Translation gives CASSPTSGRGVVYNEQYF.

The J gene is TRBJ2-3, the V gene TRBV20-1; 15 bases align to TRBD2. The CDR3 is made up of 15 amino acids. V shed 0 bases, J shed 5 bases, and the junction held 0 bases outside the gene matches. Germline V CDR1 and CDR2: DFQATT, SNEGSKA (reference sequence). CDR3 nucleotides: TGCAGTGCTAGAGAGGGACTAGCGGGAGGAGATACGCAGTATTTT. Encoded protein: CSAREGLAGGDTQYF.

About this clonotype itself: The junction does not match germline at one end; this may be a read error. V is TRBV29-1 and J is TRBJ2-5; TRBD2 matches at 8 bases. This CDR3 is 15 amino acids long. Per the germline V gene, CDR1 is SQVTM and CDR2 is ANQGSEA. The CDR3 coding sequence is TGCAGCGTTGTCCGGGGGGGCACGCTACAGGAGACCCGGTACTTC. Its translation: CSVVRGGTLQETRYF.

V and J are TRBV6-5 and TRBJ2-5; 9 bases map to TRBD1. Looked up from germline, CDR1 is MNHEY and CDR2 is SVGAGI. There are 13 residues in the CDR3. Trimming took 10 bases from V and 8 from J; bases not matched to a gene: 11. In DNA, the CDR3 is TGTGCCACACAAACCGGGACAGGGCTAACCCAGTACTTC. As protein: CATQTGTGLTQYF.

The rearrangement joins TRBV20-1 to TRBJ2-7; 12 bases line up with TRBD1. V lost 5 bases and J lost 6; bases outside the gene matches: 2. The CDR3 totals 12 residues. Per the germline V gene, CDR1 is DFQATT and CDR2 is SNEGSKA (reference sequence). As DNA, the CDR3 is TGCAGTGCTGCGGGACAGGGGGCCGAGCAGTACTTC. Its protein product is CSAAGQGAEQYF.

V gene TRBV11-2 combines with J gene TRBJ2-5, with TRBD1 matching over 7 bases. The V gene end was trimmed by 5 bases and the J gene end by 4 bases; junction bases not matched to a gene: 19. The CDR3 length is 18 residues. Germline V gene lookup returns CDR1 SGHAT and CDR2 FQNNGV. For the CDR3, the DNA is TGTGCCAGCAGCCGAAACAGGGGCGGGTCATTTTGGGGAGAGACCCAGTACTTC. Translated, it gives CASSRNRGGSFWGETQYF.

This clonotype was recorded many times. The V call is TRBV29-1, the J call TRBJ1-2; the match to TRBD1 covers 7 bases. J lost 8 bases, V lost 2 bases, and 11 bases had no gene match. The CDR3 totals 14 residues. Germline V gives CDR1 SQVTM, CDR2 ANQGSEA. The DNA for the CDR3 is TGCAGCGTTGAAAGGAGGGGACAGTCCGCGGGCTACACCTTC. This codes for CSVERRGQSAGYTF.

The CDR3 spells CSVDSGGRTDTQYF. CDR3 in DNA: TGCAGCGTTGATAGCGGGGGCCGCACAGATACGCAGTATTTT. This rearrangement joins TRBV29-1 to TRBJ2-3; 9 bases line up with TRBD2. Trimming took 3 bases from V and 1 from J; bases not matched to a gene: 2. The germline V gene has CDR1 SQVTM and CDR2 ANQGSEA. The CDR3 is 14 amino acids.

The chain combines TRBV25-1 with TRBJ2-3; 9 bases agree with TRBD1. This CDR3 comprises 15 residues. CDR1 and CDR2 (germline): MGHDK, SYGVNS. Trimming took 11 bases from V and 1 from J; bases not matched to a gene: 10. CDR3 nucleotides: TGTGCCGGGAGGAGGAACAGGGGGCGCACAGATACGCAGTATTTT. It specifies CAGRRNRGRTDTQYF.

The chain links TRBV5-1 to TRBJ1-1, with D uncertain. With 4 bases removed from V and 5 bases from J, the gap between germline ends came to 12 bases. There are 13 residues in the CDR3. Looked up from germline, CDR1 is SGHRS and CDR2 is YFSETQ. The CDR3 DNA reads TGCGCCAGCAGCGCCCCGGGAGGGACTGAAGCTTTCTTT. Its translation: CASSAPGGTEAFF. The full variable domain, its missing parts supplied by reference TRBV5-1 and TRBJ1-1, is KAGVTQTPRYLIKTRGQQVTLSCSPISGHRSVSWYQQTPGQGLQFLFEYFSETQRNKGNFPGRFSGRQFSNSRSEMNVSTLELGDSALYLCASSAPGGTEAFFGQGTRLTVV.